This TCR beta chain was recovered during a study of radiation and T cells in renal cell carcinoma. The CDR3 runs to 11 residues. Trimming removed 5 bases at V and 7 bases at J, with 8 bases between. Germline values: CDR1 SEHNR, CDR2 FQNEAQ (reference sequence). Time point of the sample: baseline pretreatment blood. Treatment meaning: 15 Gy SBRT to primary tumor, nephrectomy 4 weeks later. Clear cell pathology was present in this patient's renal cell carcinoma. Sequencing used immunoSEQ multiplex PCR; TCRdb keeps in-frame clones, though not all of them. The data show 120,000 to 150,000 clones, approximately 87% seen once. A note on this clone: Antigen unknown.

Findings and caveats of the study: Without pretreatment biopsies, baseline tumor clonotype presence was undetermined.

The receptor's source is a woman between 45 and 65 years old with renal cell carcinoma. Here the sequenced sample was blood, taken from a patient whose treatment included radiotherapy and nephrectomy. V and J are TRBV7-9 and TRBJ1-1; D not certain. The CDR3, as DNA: TGTGCCAGCAGCCTCGGTGATGAAGCTTTCTTT. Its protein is CASSLGDEAFF.